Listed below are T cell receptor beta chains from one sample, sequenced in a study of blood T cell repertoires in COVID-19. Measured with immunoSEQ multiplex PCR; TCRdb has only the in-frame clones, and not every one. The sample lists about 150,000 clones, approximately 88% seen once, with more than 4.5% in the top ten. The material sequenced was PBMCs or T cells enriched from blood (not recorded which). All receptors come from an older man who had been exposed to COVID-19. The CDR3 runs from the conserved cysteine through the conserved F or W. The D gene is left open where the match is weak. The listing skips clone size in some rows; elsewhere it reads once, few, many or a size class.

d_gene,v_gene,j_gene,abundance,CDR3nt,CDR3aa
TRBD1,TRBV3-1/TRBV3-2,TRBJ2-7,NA,TGTGCGACCCGGGACAGGGGCTCCTACGAGCAGTACTTC,CATRDRGSYEQYF
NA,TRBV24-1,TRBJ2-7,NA,TGTGCCCCAAGATTGGGGGGCGAGCAGTACTTC,CAPRLGGEQYF
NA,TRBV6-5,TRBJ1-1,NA,TGTGCCAGCAGTTACCGGACAGCCCAGGAAGCTTTCTTT,CASSYRTAQEAFF
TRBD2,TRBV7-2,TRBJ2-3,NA,TGTGCCAGCAGCTTCGGGCTAGCGGGGGAAGATACGCAGTATTTT,CASSFGLAGEDTQYF
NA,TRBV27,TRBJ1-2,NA,TGTGCCAGCAGGCCAACATCAGACAAATACTATGGCTACACCTTC,CASRPTSDKYYGYTF
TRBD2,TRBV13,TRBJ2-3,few,TGTGCCAGCAGCTCCCACCTCCGGGGGGGCCTCAAGGGGGGAGAGACAGATACGCAGTATTTT,CASSSHLRGGLKGGETDTQYF
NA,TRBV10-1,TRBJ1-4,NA,TGCGCCAGCACCCGGGGTTCAACTAATGAAAAACTGTTTTTT,CASTRGSTNEKLFF
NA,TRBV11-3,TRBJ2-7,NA,TGTGCCAGCAGCTTAGACAGGGGCGAGCAGTACTTC,CASSLDRGEQYF
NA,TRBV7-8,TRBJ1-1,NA,TGTGCCAGCACCATCCGAGGGAACAGCGACACTGAAGCTTTCTTT,CASTIRGNSDTEAFF
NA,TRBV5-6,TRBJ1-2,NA,TGTGCCAGCAGGATTCTTGACAGGAGGAACTATGGCTACACCTTC,CASRILDRRNYGYTF
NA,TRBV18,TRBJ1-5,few,TGTGCCAGCTCACCTCCCGGCGGGAGCAGCAATCAGCCCCAGCATTTT,CASSPPGGSSNQPQHF
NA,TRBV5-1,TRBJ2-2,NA,TGCGCCAGCAGCTTGGGAGGGAGGAGCACCGGGGAGCTGTTTTTT,CASSLGGRSTGELFF
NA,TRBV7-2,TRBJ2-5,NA,TGTGCCAGCAGCTCTACAGGGAAGGTAGAGACCCAGTACTTC,CASSSTGKVETQYF
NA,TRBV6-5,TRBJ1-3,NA,TGTGCCAGCTCGGACAGTCACCCTGGAAACACCATATATTTT,CASSDSHPGNTIYF
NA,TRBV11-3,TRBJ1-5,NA,TGTGCCAGCAGCTTAGATTTGGGAACAGGTAACACGGGGGGGGGAAAGCCCCAGCATTTT,CASSLDLGTGNTGGGKPQHF
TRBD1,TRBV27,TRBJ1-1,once,TGTGCCAGCAGTAGATCCGGGACAGGGAGGTCGCAGAACACTGAAGCTTTCTTT,CASSRSGTGRSQNTEAFF
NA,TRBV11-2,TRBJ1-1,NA,TGTGCCAGCAGCTTAGCCCTGGAGACTGAAGCTTTCTTT,CASSLALETEAFF
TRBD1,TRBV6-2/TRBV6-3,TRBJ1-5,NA,TGTGCCAGCAGTTATCCGGGACAGTCTATGGCCCAGCATTTT,CASSYPGQSMAQHF
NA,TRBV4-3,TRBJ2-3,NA,TGCGCCAGCAGCCAAGATAGTGGGACTGCCGGATCAGATACGCAGTATTTT,CASSQDSGTAGSDTQYF
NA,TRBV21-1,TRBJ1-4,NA,TGTGCCAGCAGCAAGAACACAGGCCCTAATGAAAAACTGTTTTTT,CASSKNTGPNEKLFF
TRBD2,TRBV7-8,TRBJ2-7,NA,TGTGCCAGCAGCATGACTAGCGGTACACGATACGAGCAGTACTTC,CASSMTSGTRYEQYF
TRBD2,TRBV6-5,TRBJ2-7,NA,TGTGCCAGCATTTCTAGCGGGAGGGGTATCTACGAGCAGTACTTC,CASISSGRGIYEQYF
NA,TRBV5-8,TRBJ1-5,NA,TGTGCCAGCAGCTTGGCCACTGGCAGGGTAAATCAGCCCCAGCATTTT,CASSLATGRVNQPQHF
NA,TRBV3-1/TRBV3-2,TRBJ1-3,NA,TGTGCCAGCAGCTCACAGGGATTCCGAAACACCATATATTTT,CASSSQGFRNTIYF
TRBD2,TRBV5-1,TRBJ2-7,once,TGCGCCAGCAGCGCCCGACTAGCGGGAGGCCCAGACGAGCAGTACTTC,CASSARLAGGPDEQYF
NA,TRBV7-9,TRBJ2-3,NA,TGTGCCAGCAGCTTAGCCCTAGATACGCAGTATTTT,CASSLALDTQYF
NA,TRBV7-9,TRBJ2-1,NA,TGTGCCAGCAGCTTAATGTTTGAGACTAAGAGAGGCAATGAGCAGTTCTTC,CASSLMFETKRGNEQFF
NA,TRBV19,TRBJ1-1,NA,TGTGCCAGTAGTAGGCTCGAGGGCGGAAACACTGAAGCTTTCTTT,CASSRLEGGNTEAFF
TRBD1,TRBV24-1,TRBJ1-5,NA,TGTGCCACCAGTCCAGGGGGACAGCCCCAGCATTTT,CATSPGGQPQHF
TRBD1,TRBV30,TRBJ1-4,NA,TGTGCCTGGAGTTTCGGGACAGGGGTTCGGGTTGTTGAAAAACTGTTTTTT,CAWSFGTGVRVVEKLFF
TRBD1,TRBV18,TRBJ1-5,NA,TGTGCCAGCTCACCCGGGACAGGGGTAAATCAGCCCCAGCATTTT,CASSPGTGVNQPQHF
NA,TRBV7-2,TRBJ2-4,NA,TGTGCCAGCAGCCCCTCGGCCAAAAACATTCAGTACTTC,CASSPSAKNIQYF
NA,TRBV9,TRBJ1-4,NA,TGTGCCAGCAGCGTAGGGGGGGCAACTAATGAAAAACTGTTTTTT,CASSVGGATNEKLFF
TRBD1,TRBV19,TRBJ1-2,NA,TGTGCCAGCGAGGGACAGAATAACTATGGCTACACCTTC,CASEGQNNYGYTF
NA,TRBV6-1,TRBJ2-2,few,TGTGCCAGCAGTGCAAGGTCCGGGACAAACGGCAACACCGGGGAGCTGTTTTTT,CASSARSGTNGNTGELFF
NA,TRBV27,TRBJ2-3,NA,TGTGCCAGCAGTTTCCGTAACAGGGATACGCAGTATTTT,CASSFRNRDTQYF
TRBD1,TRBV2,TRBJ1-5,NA,TGTGCCAGCAGTCCGGACAGGTCACCCAATCAGCCCCAGCATTTT,CASSPDRSPNQPQHF
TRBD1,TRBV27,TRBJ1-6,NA,TGTGCCAGCAGTCCAACGACAGGGGGCTATAGCTCCTATAATTCACCCCTCCACTTT,CASSPTTGGYSSYNSPLHF
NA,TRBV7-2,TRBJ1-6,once,TGTGCCAGCAGCTTAGGGGGCCCACCCCTCCACTTT,CASSLGGPPLHF
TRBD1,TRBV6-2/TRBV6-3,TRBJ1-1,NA,TGTGCCAGCAGTTACCCACAGGGGGCTGAAGCTTTCTTT,CASSYPQGAEAFF
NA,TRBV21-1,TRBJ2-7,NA,TGTGCCAGCACCAGGGCCCCGACAAAGACCTACGAGCAGTACTTC,CASTRAPTKTYEQYF
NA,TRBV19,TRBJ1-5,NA,TGTGCCAGTAGTATAGATCAATCAGGTCGTAGCAATCAGCCCCAGCATTTT,CASSIDQSGRSNQPQHF
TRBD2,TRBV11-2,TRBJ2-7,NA,TGTGCCAGCAGCTTAGTCTCCACCAGGACTAGCGGGGCATACGAGCAGTACTTC,CASSLVSTRTSGAYEQYF
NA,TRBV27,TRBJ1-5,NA,TGTGCCAGCAGCTTACAGGGTGTCGATCAGCCCCAGCATTTT,CASSLQGVDQPQHF
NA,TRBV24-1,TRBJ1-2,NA,TGTGCCACCAGTGATGCGTCTTTTAACTATGGCTACACCTTC,CATSDASFNYGYTF
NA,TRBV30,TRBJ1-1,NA,TGTGCCTGGAGGGGCTCTGGCACTGAAGCTTTCTTT,CAWRGSGTEAFF
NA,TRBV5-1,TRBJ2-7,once,TGCGCCAGCAGCCCTTCTTTGACATTATCCTACGAGCAGTACTTC,CASSPSLTLSYEQYF